The clone carrying this T cell receptor (beta chain) has only a few counts. Its antigen is undetermined. This entry belongs to a study of a mutant IDH1 vaccine in newly diagnosed glioma. The study's findings and limits: Any relationship between pseudoprogression and changes in top peripheral T cell clonotypes seemed absent.

Described time point: baseline, week 1 (first vaccination visit). Treatment of the sample: pre-vaccination baseline after standard-of-care therapy. Germline CDR1 is MDHEN and CDR2 is SYDVKM. The V end lost 3 bases, the J end lost 6 bases, and 8 bases lay between the germline ends. CDR3 length: 13 residues. Measured with immunoSEQ multiplex PCR; TCRdb has only the in-frame clones, and not every one. Of about 35,000 clones listed, about 80% are singletons. This TCR was sampled from a man over 45 with glioma. Some clones in this sample may be carry-over from other donors' samples. The source material was peripheral blood mononuclear cells (PBMCs), sampled from a glioma patient treated with radiotherapy, temozolomide or both. This chain uses TRBV28 with TRBJ2-2; D not resolved. The CDR3 coding sequence is TGTGCCAGCAGTTTGGGTAACGCCGGGGAGCTGTTTTTT. It translates to CASSLGNAGELFF.